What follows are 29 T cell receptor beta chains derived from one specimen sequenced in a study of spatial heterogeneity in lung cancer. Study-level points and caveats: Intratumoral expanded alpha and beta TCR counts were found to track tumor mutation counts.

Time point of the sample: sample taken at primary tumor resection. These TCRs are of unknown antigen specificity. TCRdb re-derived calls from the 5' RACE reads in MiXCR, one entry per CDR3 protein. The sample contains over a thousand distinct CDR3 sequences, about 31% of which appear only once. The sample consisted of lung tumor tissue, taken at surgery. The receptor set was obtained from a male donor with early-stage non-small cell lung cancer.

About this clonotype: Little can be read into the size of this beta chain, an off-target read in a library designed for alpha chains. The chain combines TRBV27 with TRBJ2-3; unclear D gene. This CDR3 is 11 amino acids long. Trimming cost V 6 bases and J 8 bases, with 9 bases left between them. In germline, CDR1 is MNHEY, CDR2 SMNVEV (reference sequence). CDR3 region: CASRDPGTQYF. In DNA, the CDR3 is TGTGCCAGCAGGGACCCTGGTACGCAGTATTTT.

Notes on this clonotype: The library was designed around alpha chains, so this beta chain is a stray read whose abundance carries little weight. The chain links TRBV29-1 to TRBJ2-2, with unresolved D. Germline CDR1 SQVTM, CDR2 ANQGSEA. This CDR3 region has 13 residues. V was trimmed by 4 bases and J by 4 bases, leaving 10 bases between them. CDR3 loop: CSVGADGTGELFF. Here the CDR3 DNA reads TGCAGCGTTGGCGCCGACGGCACCGGGGAGCTGTTTTTT.

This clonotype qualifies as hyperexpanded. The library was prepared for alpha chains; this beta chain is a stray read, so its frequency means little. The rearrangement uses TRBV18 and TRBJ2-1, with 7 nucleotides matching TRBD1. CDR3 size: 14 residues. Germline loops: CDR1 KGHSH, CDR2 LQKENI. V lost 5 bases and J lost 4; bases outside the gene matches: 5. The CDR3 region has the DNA TGTGCCAGCTCAGAGACAGGGTATTACAATGAGCAGTTCTTC. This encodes CASSETGYYNEQFF. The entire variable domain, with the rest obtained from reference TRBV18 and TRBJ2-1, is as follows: NAGVMQNPRHLVRRRGQEARLRCSPMKGHSHVYWYRQLPEEGLKFMVYLQKENIIDESGMPKERFSAEFPKEGPSILRIQQVVRGDSAAYFCASSETGYYNEQFFGPGTRLTVL.

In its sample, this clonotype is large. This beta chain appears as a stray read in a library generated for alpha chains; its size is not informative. The CDR3: CASSEELPSNEQFF. Written as DNA, the CDR3 is TGTGCCAGCAGTGAAGAGCTTCCAAGCAATGAGCAGTTCTTC. The rearrangement joins TRBV2 to TRBJ2-1; the D is unclear. V was pared by 1 base and J by 6 bases, with 10 bases between. Germline V gene sequence: CDR1 SNHLY, CDR2 FYNNEI. There are 14 residues in the CDR3.

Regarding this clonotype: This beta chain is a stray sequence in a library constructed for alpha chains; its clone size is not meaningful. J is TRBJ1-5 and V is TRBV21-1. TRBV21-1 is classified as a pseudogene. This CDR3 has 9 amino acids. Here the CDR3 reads CASTQPQHF. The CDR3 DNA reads TGTGCCAGCACCCAGCCCCAGCATTTT.

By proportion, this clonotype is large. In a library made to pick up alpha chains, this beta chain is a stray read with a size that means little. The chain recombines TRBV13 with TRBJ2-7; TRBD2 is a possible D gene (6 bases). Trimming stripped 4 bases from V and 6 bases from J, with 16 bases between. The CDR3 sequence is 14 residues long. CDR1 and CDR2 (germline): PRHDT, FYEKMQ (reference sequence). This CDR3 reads CASSSEGEGAEQYF. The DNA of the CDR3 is TGTGCCAGCAGCTCGGAGGGCGAAGGGGCCGAGCAGTACTTC.

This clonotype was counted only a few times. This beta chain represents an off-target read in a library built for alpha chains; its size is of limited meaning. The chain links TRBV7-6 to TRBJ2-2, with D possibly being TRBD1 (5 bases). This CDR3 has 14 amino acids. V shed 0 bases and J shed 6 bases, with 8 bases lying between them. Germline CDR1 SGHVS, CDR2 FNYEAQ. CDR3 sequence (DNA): TGTGCCAGCAGCTTAGCTACAGGACCCGGGGAGCTGTTTTTT. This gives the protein CASSLATGPGELFF.

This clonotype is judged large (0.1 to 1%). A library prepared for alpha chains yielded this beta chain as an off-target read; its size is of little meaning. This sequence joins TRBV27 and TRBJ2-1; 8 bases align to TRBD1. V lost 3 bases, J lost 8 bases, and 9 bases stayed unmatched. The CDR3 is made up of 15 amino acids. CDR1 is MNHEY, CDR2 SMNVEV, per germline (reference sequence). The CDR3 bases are TGTGCCAGCAGTTTCATGGCGGCAGGGGGCCATGAGCAGTTCTTC. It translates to CASSFMAAGGHEQFF.

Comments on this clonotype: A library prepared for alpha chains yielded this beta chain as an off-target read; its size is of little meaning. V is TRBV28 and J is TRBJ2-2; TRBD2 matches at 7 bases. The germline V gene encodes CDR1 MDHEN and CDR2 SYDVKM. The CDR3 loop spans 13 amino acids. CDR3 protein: CAAGLPDWGELFF. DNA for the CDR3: TGTGCAGCGGGGCTACCCGACTGGGGGGAGCTGTTTTTT.

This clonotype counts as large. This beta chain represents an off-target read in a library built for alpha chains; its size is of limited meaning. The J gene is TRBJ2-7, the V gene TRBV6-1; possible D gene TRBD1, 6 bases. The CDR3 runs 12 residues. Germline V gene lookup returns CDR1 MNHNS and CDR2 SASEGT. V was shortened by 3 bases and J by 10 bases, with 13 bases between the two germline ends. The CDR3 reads CASSEVGADQYF. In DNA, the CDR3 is TGTGCCAGCAGTGAGGTGGGGGCAGACCAGTACTTC.

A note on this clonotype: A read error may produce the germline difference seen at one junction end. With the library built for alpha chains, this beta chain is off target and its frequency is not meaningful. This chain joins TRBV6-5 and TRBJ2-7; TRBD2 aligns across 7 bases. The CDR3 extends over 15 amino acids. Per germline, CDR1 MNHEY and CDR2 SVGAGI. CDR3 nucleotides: TGTGCCAGCAGTCACTCAGGCGGGAGTGGCTACGAGCAGTACTTC. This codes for CASSHSGGSGYEQYF.

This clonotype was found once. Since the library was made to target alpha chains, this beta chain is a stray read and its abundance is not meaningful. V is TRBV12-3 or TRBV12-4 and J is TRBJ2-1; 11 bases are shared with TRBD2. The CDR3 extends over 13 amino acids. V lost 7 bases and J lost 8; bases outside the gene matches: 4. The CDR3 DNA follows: TGTGCCAGCACCGGACTAGCGGGCGATGAGCAGTTCTTC. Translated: CASTGLAGDEQFF.

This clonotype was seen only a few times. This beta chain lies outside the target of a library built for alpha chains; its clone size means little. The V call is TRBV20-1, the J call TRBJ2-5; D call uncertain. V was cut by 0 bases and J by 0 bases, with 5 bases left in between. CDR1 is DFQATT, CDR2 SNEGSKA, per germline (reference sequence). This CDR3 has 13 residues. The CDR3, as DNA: TGCAGTGCTAGAGATAATTACCAAGAGACCCAGTACTTC. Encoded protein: CSARDNYQETQYF.

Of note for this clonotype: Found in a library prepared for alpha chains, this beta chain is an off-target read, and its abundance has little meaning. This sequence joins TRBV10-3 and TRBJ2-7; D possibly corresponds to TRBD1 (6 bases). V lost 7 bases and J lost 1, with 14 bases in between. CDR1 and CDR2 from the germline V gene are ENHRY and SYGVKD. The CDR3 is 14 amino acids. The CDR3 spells CAIKADSGSYEQYF. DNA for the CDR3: TGTGCCATCAAGGCGGACAGTGGATCCTACGAGCAGTACTTC.

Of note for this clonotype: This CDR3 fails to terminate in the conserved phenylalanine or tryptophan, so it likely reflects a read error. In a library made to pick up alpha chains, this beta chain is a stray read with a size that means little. The CDR3: CASSSPSSGKNYEQYL. The CDR3 DNA is TGTGCCAGCAGTTCCCCCTCCAGCGGGAAAAACTACGAGCAGTACCTC. The chain recombines TRBV6-5 with TRBJ2-7; 7 bases are a match to TRBD2. CDR1 MNHEY and CDR2 SVGAGI come from the germline V gene. Unmatched junction bases numbered 12, after V lost 4 bases and J lost 3 bases. The CDR3 contains 16 residues.

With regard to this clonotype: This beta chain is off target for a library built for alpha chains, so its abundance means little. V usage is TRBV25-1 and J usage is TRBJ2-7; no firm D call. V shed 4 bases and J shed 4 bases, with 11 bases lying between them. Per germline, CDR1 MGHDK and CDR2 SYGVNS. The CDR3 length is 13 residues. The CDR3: CASSADVQYEQYF. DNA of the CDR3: TGTGCCAGCAGTGCGGACGTCCAGTACGAGCAGTACTTC.

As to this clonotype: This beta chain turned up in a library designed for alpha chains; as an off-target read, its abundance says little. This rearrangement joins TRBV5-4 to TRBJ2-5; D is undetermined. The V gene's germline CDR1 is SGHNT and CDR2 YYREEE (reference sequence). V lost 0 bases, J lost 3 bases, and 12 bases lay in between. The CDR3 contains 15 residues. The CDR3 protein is CASSLGRGVKETQYF. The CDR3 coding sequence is TGTGCCAGCAGCTTGGGTCGCGGAGTTAAAGAGACCCAGTACTTC.

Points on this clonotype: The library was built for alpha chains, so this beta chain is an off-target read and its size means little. The CDR3 here is CASSQRLLRVGAFF. Here the CDR3 DNA reads TGTGCCAGCAGTCAACGACTACTCAGGGTCGGAGCTTTCTTT. The chain couples TRBV12-3 or TRBV12-4 to TRBJ1-1; D possibly corresponds to TRBD1 (5 bases). This CDR3 is built from 14 residues. V lost 5 bases to trimming and J lost 10 bases, with 20 bases between them.

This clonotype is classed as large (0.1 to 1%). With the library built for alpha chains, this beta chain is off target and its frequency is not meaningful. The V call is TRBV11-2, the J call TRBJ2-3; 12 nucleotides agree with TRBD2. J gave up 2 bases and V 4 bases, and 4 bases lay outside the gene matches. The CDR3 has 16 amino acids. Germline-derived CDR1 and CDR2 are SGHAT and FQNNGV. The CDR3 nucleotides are TGTGCCAGCAGCTCAGGACTAGCGGGATTCACAGATACGCAGTATTTT. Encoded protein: CASSSGLAGFTDTQYF.

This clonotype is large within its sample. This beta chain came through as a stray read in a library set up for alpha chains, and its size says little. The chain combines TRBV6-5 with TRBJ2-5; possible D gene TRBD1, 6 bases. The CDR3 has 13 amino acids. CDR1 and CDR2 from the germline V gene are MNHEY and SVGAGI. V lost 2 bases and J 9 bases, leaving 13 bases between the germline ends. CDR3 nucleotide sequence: TGTGCCAGCAGTTACGAGACAGGTTCGGCCCAGTACTTC. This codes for CASSYETGSAQYF.

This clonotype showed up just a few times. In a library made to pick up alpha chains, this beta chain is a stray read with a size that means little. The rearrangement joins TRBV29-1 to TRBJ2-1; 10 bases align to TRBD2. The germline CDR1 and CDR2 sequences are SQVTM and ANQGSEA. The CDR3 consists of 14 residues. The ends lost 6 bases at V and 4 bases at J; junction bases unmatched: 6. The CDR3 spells CSVSGTSVYNEQFF. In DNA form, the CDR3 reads TGCAGCGTGTCCGGGACTAGCGTTTACAATGAGCAGTTCTTC.

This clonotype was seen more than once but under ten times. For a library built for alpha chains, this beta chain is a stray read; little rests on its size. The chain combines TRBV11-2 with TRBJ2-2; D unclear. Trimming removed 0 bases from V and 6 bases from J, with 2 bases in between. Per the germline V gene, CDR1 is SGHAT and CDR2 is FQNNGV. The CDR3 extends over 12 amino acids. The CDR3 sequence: CASSLEAGELFF. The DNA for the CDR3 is TGTGCCAGCAGCTTAGAGGCCGGGGAGCTGTTTTTT. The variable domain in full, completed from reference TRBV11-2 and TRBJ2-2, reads EAGVAQSPRYKIIEKRQSVAFWCNPISGHATLYWYQQILGQGPKLLIQFQNNGVVDDSQLPKDRFSAERLKGVDSTLKIQPAKLEDSAVYLCASSLEAGELFFGEGSRLTVL.

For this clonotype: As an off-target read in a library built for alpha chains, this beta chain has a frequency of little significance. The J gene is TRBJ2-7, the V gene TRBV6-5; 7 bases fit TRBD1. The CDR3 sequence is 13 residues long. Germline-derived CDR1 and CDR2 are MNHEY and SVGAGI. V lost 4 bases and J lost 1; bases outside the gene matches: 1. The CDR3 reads CASSSTGSYEQYF. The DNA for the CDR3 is TGTGCCAGCAGTTCGACAGGGTCCTACGAGCAGTACTTC.

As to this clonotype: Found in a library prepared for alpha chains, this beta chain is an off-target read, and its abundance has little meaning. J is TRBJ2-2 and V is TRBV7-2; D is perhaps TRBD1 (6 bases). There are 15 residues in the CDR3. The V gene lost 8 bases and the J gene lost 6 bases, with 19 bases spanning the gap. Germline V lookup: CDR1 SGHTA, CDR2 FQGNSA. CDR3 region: CASGRRQVNSGELFF. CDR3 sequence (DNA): TGTGCCAGCGGCCGCAGACAGGTTAATTCCGGGGAGCTGTTTTTT.

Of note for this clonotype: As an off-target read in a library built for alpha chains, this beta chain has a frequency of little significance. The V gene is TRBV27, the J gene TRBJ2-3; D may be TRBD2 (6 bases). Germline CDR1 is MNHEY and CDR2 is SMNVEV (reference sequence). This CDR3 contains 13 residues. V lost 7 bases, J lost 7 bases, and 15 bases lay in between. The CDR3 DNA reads TGTGCCAGCAAGGGCGGGATGAGGTATACGCAGTATTTT. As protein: CASKGGMRYTQYF.

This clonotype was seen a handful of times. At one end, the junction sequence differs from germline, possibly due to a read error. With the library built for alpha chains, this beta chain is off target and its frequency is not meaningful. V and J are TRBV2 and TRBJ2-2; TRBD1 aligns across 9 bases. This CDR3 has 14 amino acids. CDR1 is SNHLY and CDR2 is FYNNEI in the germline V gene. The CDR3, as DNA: TGTGCCAGCAGCGAAGGACAGGGGTACGGGGAGCTGTTTTTT. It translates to CASSEGQGYGELFF.

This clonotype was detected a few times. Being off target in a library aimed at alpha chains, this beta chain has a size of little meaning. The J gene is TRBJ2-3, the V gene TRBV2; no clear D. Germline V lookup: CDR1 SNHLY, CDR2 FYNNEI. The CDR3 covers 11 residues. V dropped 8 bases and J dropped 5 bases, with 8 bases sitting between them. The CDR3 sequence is CASASGDTQYF. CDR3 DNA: TGTGCCAGCGCGTCAGGAGATACGCAGTATTTT.

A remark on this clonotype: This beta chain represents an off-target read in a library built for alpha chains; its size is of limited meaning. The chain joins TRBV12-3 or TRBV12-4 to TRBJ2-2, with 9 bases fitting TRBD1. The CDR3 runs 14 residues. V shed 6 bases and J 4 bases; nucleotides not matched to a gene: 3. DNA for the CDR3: TGTGCCAGCAGGGGACAGGGCCTCACCGGGGAGCTGTTTTTT. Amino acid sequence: CASRGQGLTGELFF.

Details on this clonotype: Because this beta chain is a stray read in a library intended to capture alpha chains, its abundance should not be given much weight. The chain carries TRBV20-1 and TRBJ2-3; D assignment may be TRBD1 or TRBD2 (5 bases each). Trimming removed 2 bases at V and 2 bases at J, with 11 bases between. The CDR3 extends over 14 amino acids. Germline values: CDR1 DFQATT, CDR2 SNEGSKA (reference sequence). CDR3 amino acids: CSARRRGPTDTQYF. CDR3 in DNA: TGCAGTGCTAGACGACGGGGCCCCACAGATACGCAGTATTTT.